This paragraph reports one T cell receptor (beta chain). Its antigen is still unknown. The CDR3 totals 16 residues. V trimming: 6 bases; J trimming: 8 bases; junction bases outside the gene matches: 12. The germline V gene encodes CDR1 SEHNR and CDR2 FQNEAQ (reference sequence). The data derive from a study of beta chain features in type 1 diabetes. Expressed TCRB transcripts were sequenced after all isolated RNA was converted to cDNA. The repertoire was sequenced with immunoSEQ multiplex PCR; TCRdb's copy has only in-frame clones and lacks some. The sample carries about 930,000 clones, under 20% recorded once. Study observations and caveats: The similarity of naive, central memory and Treg TCRB repertoires appeared greater among patients than among healthy donors.

The specimen was naive CD4+ T cells from blood. The genes are TRBV7-9 and TRBJ2-1; 11 positions agree with TRBD2. The receptor was isolated from a woman younger than 30 in good health. The CDR3 protein is CASSPPGTSGGDEQFF. The CDR3 DNA reads TGTGCCAGCAGTCCCCCCGGGACTAGCGGAGGGGATGAGCAGTTCTTC.